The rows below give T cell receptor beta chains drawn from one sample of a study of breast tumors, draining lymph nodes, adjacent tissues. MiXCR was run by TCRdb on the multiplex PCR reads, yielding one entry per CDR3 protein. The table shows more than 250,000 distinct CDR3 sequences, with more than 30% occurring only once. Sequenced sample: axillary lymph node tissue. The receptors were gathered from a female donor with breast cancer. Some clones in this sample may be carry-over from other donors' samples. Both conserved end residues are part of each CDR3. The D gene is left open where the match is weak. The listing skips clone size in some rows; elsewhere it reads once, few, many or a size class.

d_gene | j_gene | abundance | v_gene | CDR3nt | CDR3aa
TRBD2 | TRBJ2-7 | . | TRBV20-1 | TGCAGTGCTAGAGATTCGAGGGGACTAGCGGGAGTCTTCGAGCAGTACTTC | CSARDSRGLAGVFEQYF
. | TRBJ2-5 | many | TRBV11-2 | TGTGCCAGCAGCGGCCACAGGGATCAGAGGACCCAGTACTTC | CASSGHRDQRTQYF
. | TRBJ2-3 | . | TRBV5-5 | TGTGCCAGCAGCCTTAGCGAATACGCAGATACGCAGTATTTT | CASSLSEYADTQYF
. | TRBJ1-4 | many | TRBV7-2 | TGTGCCAGCAGCTTACGGAATGAAAAACTGTTTTTT | CASSLRNEKLFF
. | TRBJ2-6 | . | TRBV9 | TGTGCCAGCAGCGTAGGTACGGAGTCCGGGGCCAACGTCCTGACTTTC | CASSVGTESGANVLTF
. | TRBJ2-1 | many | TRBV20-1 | TGCAGTGCTAGAGACGTAGACGGGCACAATGAGCAGTTCTTC | CSARDVDGHNEQFF
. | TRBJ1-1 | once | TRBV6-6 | TGTGCCAGCAGTACGCCTTTAGGGGGGCAAGGGATGAACACTGAAGCTTTCTTT | CASSTPLGGQGMNTEAFF
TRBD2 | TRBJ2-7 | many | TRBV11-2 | TGTGCCAGCCTGGAGGGAGCGGGAGGTTGGTCCTACGAGCAGTACTTC | CASLEGAGGWSYEQYF
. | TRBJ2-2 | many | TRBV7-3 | TGTGCCAGCAGGTCCAACCTACAGTCCGGGTCCGGGGAGCTGTTTTTT | CASRSNLQSGSGELFF
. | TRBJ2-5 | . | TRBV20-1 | TGCAGTGGCCTCAGTCCGGAGGGGGGCCAAGAGACCCGGTACTTC | CSGLSPEGGQETRYF
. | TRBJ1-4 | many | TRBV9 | TGTGCCAGCAGCGTAACCCCAGGGTCGACTAATGAAAAACTGTTTTTT | CASSVTPGSTNEKLFF
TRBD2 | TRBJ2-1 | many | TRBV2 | TGTGCCAGCAGCGTACTAGCGGGGGCCTACAATGAGCAGTTCTTC | CASSVLAGAYNEQFF
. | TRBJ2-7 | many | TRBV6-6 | TGTGCCAGCAGTCACGAGGGTGGCAGGGGTAACGAGCAGTACTTC | CASSHEGGRGNEQYF
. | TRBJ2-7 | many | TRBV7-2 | TGTGCCAGCAGCTTAAGGGGGGAACCCAGGATCTCCGAGCAGTACTTC | CASSLRGEPRISEQYF
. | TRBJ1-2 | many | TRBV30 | TGTGCCTGGAGTGTAAAGGACCTTGGTGGCTACACCTTC | CAWSVKDLGGYTF
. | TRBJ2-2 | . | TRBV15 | TGTGCCGCCAGCAGAAACACGGGTACCGGGGAGCTGTTTTTT | CAASRNTGTGELFF
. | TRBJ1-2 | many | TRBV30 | TGTGCCTGGAGTGGGTCAGCGGGCTATGGCTACACCTTC | CAWSGSAGYGYTF